This T cell receptor beta chain appears in the sequencing data of a study of early T cells in non-severe SARS-CoV-2 infection. Germline values: CDR1 LNHDA, CDR2 SQIVND (reference sequence). This CDR3 contains 16 residues. The junction had 9 bases not matched to a gene; V was cut back by 5 bases and J by 8 bases. This clonotype appeared a few times. Its antigen is still unknown. Individual cDNA molecules received unique molecular identifiers during library preparation. In TCRdb, the 5' RACE reads were re-called with MiXCR into one record per CDR3 protein. Of 110,000 or so distinct CDR3 sequences listed, about 12% are singletons. Study-level points and caveats: Sequences matched to VDJdb favored anti-spike CD8 responses, while private and CD4 specificities were missed.

This sequence joins TRBV19 and TRBJ2-1; the match to TRBD2 covers 13 bases. Sequencing was done on a sample of whole blood. The TCR was taken from an adult who was a healthcare worker with PCR-confirmed SARS-CoV-2 infection or an uninfected control (not recorded which). CDR3 loop: CASSPYQTSGRHEQFF. The CDR3 DNA follows: TGTGCCAGTAGTCCATATCAGACTAGCGGGAGGCATGAGCAGTTCTTC.